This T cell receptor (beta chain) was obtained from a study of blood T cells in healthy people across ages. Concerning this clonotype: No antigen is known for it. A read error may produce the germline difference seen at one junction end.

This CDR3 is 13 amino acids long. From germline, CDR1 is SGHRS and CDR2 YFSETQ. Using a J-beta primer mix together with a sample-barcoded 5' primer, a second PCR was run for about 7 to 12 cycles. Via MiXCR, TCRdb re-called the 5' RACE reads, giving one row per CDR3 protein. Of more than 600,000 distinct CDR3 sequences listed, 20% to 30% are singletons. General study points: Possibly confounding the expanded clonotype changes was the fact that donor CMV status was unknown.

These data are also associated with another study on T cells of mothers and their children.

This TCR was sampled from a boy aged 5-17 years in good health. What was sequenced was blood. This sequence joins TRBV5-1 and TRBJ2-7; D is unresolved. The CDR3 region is CASSLGSWYEQYF. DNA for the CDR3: TGCGCCAGCAGTTTGGGGTCCTGGTACGAGCAGTACTTC. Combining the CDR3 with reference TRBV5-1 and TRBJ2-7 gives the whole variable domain KAGVTQTPRYLIKTRGQQVTLSCSPISGHRSVSWYQQTPGQGLQFLFEYFSETQRNKGNFPGRFSGRQFSNSRSEMNVSTLELGDSALYLCASSLGSWYEQYFGPGTRLTVT.